The 25 T cell receptor beta chains in this list originate from one sample, sequenced in a study of cytomegalovirus exposure and HLA in healthy donors. The PCR ran on 60 Vbeta and 13 Jbeta primers. TCRdb's table, derived via immunoSEQ multiplex PCR, lists solely in-frame clones and lacks some. This sample has 73,000 or so clones, with 81% found just once. Sequenced: PBMCs. These receptors were obtained from a human donor in good health.

The chain recombines TRBV15 with TRBJ2-1, with D tentatively TRBD2 (6 bases). Trimming shortened V by 1 base and J by 9 bases, and 10 bases separated the two germline ends. From germline, CDR1 is LNHNV and CDR2 YYDKDF (reference sequence). The CDR3 covers 13 residues. CDR3 sequence: CATSRGRACEQFF. The CDR3 bases are TGTGCCACCAGCAGAGGGAGGGCTTGTGAGCAGTTCTTC.

A few counts support this clone. The V call is TRBV15, the J call TRBJ2-7; D perhaps matches TRBD2 (5 bases). Germline V CDR1 and CDR2: LNHNV, YYDKDF (reference sequence). The CDR3 loop spans 13 amino acids. Trimming removed 4 bases from V and 0 bases from J, with 7 bases in between. The CDR3: CATSTRGSYEQYF. Written as DNA, the CDR3 is TGTGCCACCAGCACCCGGGGCTCCTACGAGCAGTACTTC.

J is TRBJ2-6 and V is TRBV10-3, with 7 bases identical to TRBD2. CDR3 size: 16 residues. The germline V gene encodes CDR1 ENHRY and CDR2 SYGVKD. Trimming took 8 bases from V and 1 from J; bases not matched to a gene: 8. The CDR3 is CAIRGEGGSGANVLTF. CDR3 nucleotides: TGTGCCATCCGAGGGGAGGGTGGTTCTGGGGCCAACGTCCTGACTTTC.

The rearrangement links TRBV9 to TRBJ2-7; 10 bases map to TRBD1. CDR1 and CDR2 (germline): SGDLS, YYNGEE. The CDR3 totals 14 residues. After removal of 6 bases from V and 3 bases from J, the junction contained 6 bases not matched to a gene. CDR3 residues: CASNDRDRGYEQYF. The CDR3 nucleotides read TGTGCCAGCAACGACCGGGACAGGGGCTACGAGCAGTACTTC. The full variable domain, in which reference TRBV9 and TRBJ2-7 provide the parts outside the CDR3, is DSGVTQTPKHLITATGQRVTLRCSPRSGDLSVYWYQQSLDQGLQFLIQYYNGEERAKGNILERFSAQQFPDLHSELNLSSLELGDSALYFCASNDRDRGYEQYFGPGTRLTVT.

This clone was detected only a few times. This chain uses TRBV10-3 with TRBJ2-2, with 14 bases matching TRBD2. The CDR3 sequence is 16 residues long. V gave up 10 bases and J gave up 5 bases; unmatched junction bases: 9. Germline V gives CDR1 ENHRY, CDR2 SYGVKD. The CDR3 DNA reads as TGTGCCACGAGACTAGCGGGGGGGCCCGGAACCGGGGAGCTGTTTTTT. It yields the protein CATRLAGGPGTGELFF.

In its sample, this clone was seen once. V is TRBV5-1 and J is TRBJ2-5; D ambiguous. Per the germline V gene, CDR1 is SGHRS and CDR2 is YFSETQ. The CDR3 is 12 amino acids. V gave up 1 base and J gave up 5 bases, with 6 bases separating them. The DNA of the CDR3 is TGCGCCAGCAGCTTGAGGCGGGAGACCCAGTACTTC. This gives the protein CASSLRRETQYF.

Concerning this clone: Lacking the conserved final phenylalanine or tryptophan, this CDR3 likely reflects a read error. The rearrangement uses TRBV30 and TRBJ2-3; 8 bases are a match to TRBD1. CDR1 GTSNPN and CDR2 SVGIG come from the germline V gene (reference sequence). This CDR3 contains 15 residues. Unmatched junction bases numbered 9, after V lost 5 bases and J lost 2 bases. The CDR3 loop is CAWLDRVVSTDTQYS. The CDR3 DNA follows: TGTGCCTGGTTGGACAGGGTGGTATCCACAGATACGCAGTATTCT.

This clone occurred once. The J gene is TRBJ2-7, the V gene TRBV19; 11 bases line up with TRBD2. CDR3 length: 16 residues. Per the germline V gene, CDR1 is LNHDA and CDR2 is SQIVND (reference sequence). J was trimmed by 4 bases and V by 4 bases; bases with no gene match: 9. The CDR3 DNA follows: TGTGCCAGTAGTAAGGCGGCTAGCGGGGGGCGGTACGAGCAGTACTTC. Protein product: CASSKAASGGRYEQYF.

V usage is TRBV9 and J usage is TRBJ1-2; D unclear. V lost 0 bases to trimming and J lost 1 base, with 4 bases between them. The CDR3 is made up of 13 amino acids. Germline lookup yields CDR1 SGDLS and CDR2 YYNGEE. The CDR3 DNA reads as TGTGCCAGCAGCGTAGATATTAACTATGGCTACACCTTC. Residues: CASSVDINYGYTF.

The V call is TRBV7-6, the J call TRBJ1-1; 9 bases are shared with TRBD1. CDR3 length equals 12 residues. V trimming: 5 bases; J trimming: 11 bases; junction bases outside the gene matches: 6. Germline loops: CDR1 SGHVS, CDR2 FNYEAQ. The CDR3 coding sequence is TGTGCCAGCAGCCCTACAGGGGGCGCGGCTTTCTTT. Its protein product is CASSPTGGAAFF.

The chain recombines TRBV7-8 with TRBJ2-1; D may be TRBD2 (5 bases). The V and J ends lost 1 base and 3 bases respectively, with 13 bases between them. Per germline, CDR1 SGHVS and CDR2 FQNEAQ. This CDR3 has 16 residues. CDR3 nucleotide sequence: TGTGCCAGCAGCTTAGTGCGGGCCCCTCGCTACAATGAGCAGTTCTTC. This translates into CASSLVRAPRYNEQFF. The full variable domain, completed using reference TRBV7-8 and TRBJ2-1, is GAGVSQSPRYKVAKRGQDVALRCDPISGHVSLFWYQQALGQGPEFLTYFQNEAQLDKSGLPSDRFFAERPEGSVSTLKIQRTQQEDSAVYLCASSLVRAPRYNEQFFGPGTRLTVL.

The V call is TRBV6-6, the J call TRBJ1-5; tentatively, D is TRBD1 (5 bases). V gave up 4 bases and J gave up 4 bases, with 14 bases separating them. Germline V lookup: CDR1 MNHNY, CDR2 SVGAGI (reference sequence). The CDR3 is made up of 15 amino acids. CDR3 nucleotides: TGTGCCAGCAGTTGGGGGGAGGGTACGAATCAGCCCCAGCATTTT. Translating gives CASSWGEGTNQPQHF.

The V gene is TRBV9, the J gene TRBJ2-2; 10 positions agree with TRBD1. This CDR3 spans 16 amino acids. Germline loops: CDR1 SGDLS, CDR2 YYNGEE. The ends lost 2 bases at V and 6 bases at J; junction bases unmatched: 7. In nucleotides, the CDR3 is TGTGCCAGCAGCGTTTTCCCTGGACAGGGGGCCGGGGAGCTGTTTTTT. Translated: CASSVFPGQGAGELFF.

V usage is TRBV5-1 and J usage is TRBJ1-1; the D gene is possibly TRBD1 (6 bases). The V gene's germline CDR1 is SGHRS and CDR2 YFSETQ. The CDR3 runs 14 residues. Trimming cost V 2 bases and J 1 base, with 9 bases left between them. CDR3 bases: TGCGCCAGCAGCTTTATGGGGGCGAACACTGAAGCTTTCTTT. It codes for CASSFMGANTEAFF.

The chain has TRBV30 and TRBJ2-7; a possible D gene is TRBD1 (5 bases). Trimming removed 0 bases from V and 3 bases from J, with 9 bases in between. CDR3 length: 13 amino acids. Per the germline V gene, CDR1 is GTSNPN and CDR2 is SVGIG (reference sequence). The CDR3 region has the DNA TGTGCCTGGAGTGTGGGGCAGAACTACGAGCAGTACTTC. This gives the protein CAWSVGQNYEQYF.

The chain carries TRBV6-4 and TRBJ2-4; 7 bases map to TRBD2. The CDR3 extends over 13 amino acids. The trim removed 0 bases at V and 9 bases at J, leaving 2 bases unmatched. Germline V gene lookup returns CDR1 MRHNA and CDR2 SNTAGT. As DNA, the CDR3 is TGTGCCAGCAGTGACTCGTGGGGGGGCATTCAGTACTTC. Its protein product is CASSDSWGGIQYF.

Points on this clone: Its ends do not fully match the called genes, so a read error is possible. The chain recombines TRBV27 with TRBJ2-5; 11 bases line up with TRBD2. The germline V gene has CDR1 MNHEY and CDR2 SMNVEV (reference sequence). The CDR3 loop spans 13 amino acids. The CDR3, as DNA: TGTGCCAGCAGCCCGGGACTAGCGGCCGGCCCCCACTTC. It specifies CASSPGLAAGPHF.

The chain carries TRBV7-9 and TRBJ2-3, with D tentatively TRBD1 (6 bases). This CDR3 contains 19 residues. Germline V gene data show CDR1 as SEHNR and CDR2 as FQNEAQ (reference sequence). The V gene lost 4 bases and the J gene lost 1 base, with 24 bases spanning the gap. The CDR3 coding sequence is TGTGCCAGCAGCTCCCAAAAACCGGGACACCGAGAAGGCACAGATACGCAGTATTTT. Protein sequence: CASSSQKPGHREGTDTQYF.

The chain has TRBV7-3 and TRBJ2-5; no firm D call. The CDR3 length is 13 residues. Per germline, CDR1 SGHTA and CDR2 FQGTGA. Trimming cost V 5 bases and J 5 bases, with 12 bases left between them. CDR3 DNA sequence: TGTGCCAGCAGCCCAAATCTCGGGGAGACCCAGTACTTC. The encoded protein is CASSPNLGETQYF.

The chain is built from TRBV29-1 and TRBJ2-3; 9 nucleotides agree with TRBD2. The CDR3 runs 14 residues. With 5 bases clipped from V and 0 bases from J, the junction kept 3 bases outside the gene matches. Looked up from germline, CDR1 is SQVTM and CDR2 is ANQGSEA. CDR3 protein: CSVLAGLSTDTQYF. The CDR3 region has the DNA TGCAGCGTTCTAGCGGGGCTTAGCACAGATACGCAGTATTTT.

The V call is TRBV5-1, the J call TRBJ1-2; a possible D gene is TRBD1 (5 bases). Germline assignment: CDR1 SGHRS and CDR2 YFSETQ. Trimming took 0 bases from V and 7 from J, leaving 13 bases between them. The CDR3 contains 14 residues. The CDR3 reads CASSLAQGFGGYTF. CDR3 coding DNA: TGCGCCAGCAGCTTGGCGCAGGGCTTCGGTGGCTACACCTTC.

The rearrangement links TRBV10-3 to TRBJ2-5, with TRBD1 identical over 7 bases. This CDR3 spans 15 amino acids. Germline assignment: CDR1 ENHRY and CDR2 SYGVKD. Trimming at V came to 0 bases and at J to 4 bases, leaving 5 bases not matched to a gene. CDR3 sequence reads: CAISESLTGRETQYF. The CDR3 bases are TGTGCCATCAGTGAGTCGTTGACAGGGAGAGAGACCCAGTACTTC.

The V and J genes are TRBV15 and TRBJ2-7, with D hard to call. The V end was cut by 0 bases, the J end by 0 bases, with 6 bases between. Germline CDR1 reads LNHNV; CDR2 reads YYDKDF (reference sequence). The CDR3 contains 14 residues. CDR3 loop: CATSRDSGSYEQYF. CDR3 DNA sequence: TGTGCCACCAGCAGAGATTCGGGCTCCTACGAGCAGTACTTC.

The V and J genes are TRBV28 and TRBJ2-5, with 7 bases identical to TRBD2. This CDR3 spans 14 amino acids. The germline CDR1 and CDR2 sequences are MDHEN and SYDVKM. J lost 0 bases, V lost 6 bases, and 4 bases had no gene match. As DNA, the CDR3 is TGTGCCAGCAGGCACGGGGGGTACCAAGAGACCCAGTACTTC. Translated: CASRHGGYQETQYF.

A few counts support this clone. V is TRBV7-3 and J is TRBJ1-2; TRBD1 might be the D (5 bases). V was clipped by 3 bases and J by 2 bases, with 7 bases between them. The germline V gene has CDR1 SGHTA and CDR2 FQGTGA. The CDR3 spans 13 residues. CDR3 in DNA: TGTGCCAGCAGCTTCGCAGGGAACTATGGCTACACCTTC. Translating it yields CASSFAGNYGYTF.